This T cell receptor (beta chain) was obtained from a study of T-cell reconstitution after alpha-beta-depleted transplantation in children. Study-wide findings and caveats: There were some patients whose high TCRbeta diversity at day 60 came from surviving recipient T cells and thymic progenitors.

Germline V gene lookup returns CDR1 SGHTA and CDR2 FQGTGA. The V and J ends lost 2 bases and 9 bases respectively, with 11 bases between them. The CDR3 has 14 amino acids. Using unique molecular identifiers, the investigators prepared the TCRbeta library. TCRdb re-called the PCR reads with MiXCR, one entry per CDR3 protein. The sample comprises 700,000 to 950,000 distinct CDR3 sequences, about 16% of which are singletons, and roughly 5% rests with the top ten. Concerning this clonotype: The antigen remains undetermined.

This clonotype was sampled from a male patient between 5 and 17 years old who had a stem cell transplant for acute lymphoblastic leukemia, so the T cells may come from the graft donor. J is TRBJ1-6 and V is TRBV7-3; tentative D call: TRBD1 (5 bases). Sequenced material: PBMCs, mostly from graft donor cells, taken 360 days after TCRalphabeta/CD19-depleted stem cell transplant. The CDR3 loop is CASSLGGVSSPLHF. The CDR3 DNA reads as TGTGCCAGCAGCTTAGGGGGAGTCTCTTCACCCCTCCACTTT.